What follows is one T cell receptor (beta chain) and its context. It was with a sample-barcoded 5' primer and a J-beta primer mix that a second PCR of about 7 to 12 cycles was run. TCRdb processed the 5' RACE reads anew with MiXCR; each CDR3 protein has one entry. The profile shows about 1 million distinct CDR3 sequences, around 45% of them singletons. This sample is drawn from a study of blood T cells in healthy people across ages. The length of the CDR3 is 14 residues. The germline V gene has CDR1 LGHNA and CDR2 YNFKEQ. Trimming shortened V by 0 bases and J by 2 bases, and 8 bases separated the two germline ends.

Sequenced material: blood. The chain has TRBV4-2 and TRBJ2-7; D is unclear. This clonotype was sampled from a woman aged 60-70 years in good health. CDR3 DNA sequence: TGTGCCAGCAGCCAAGAGGCGACGACCTACGAGCAGTACTTC. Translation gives CASSQEATTYEQYF.